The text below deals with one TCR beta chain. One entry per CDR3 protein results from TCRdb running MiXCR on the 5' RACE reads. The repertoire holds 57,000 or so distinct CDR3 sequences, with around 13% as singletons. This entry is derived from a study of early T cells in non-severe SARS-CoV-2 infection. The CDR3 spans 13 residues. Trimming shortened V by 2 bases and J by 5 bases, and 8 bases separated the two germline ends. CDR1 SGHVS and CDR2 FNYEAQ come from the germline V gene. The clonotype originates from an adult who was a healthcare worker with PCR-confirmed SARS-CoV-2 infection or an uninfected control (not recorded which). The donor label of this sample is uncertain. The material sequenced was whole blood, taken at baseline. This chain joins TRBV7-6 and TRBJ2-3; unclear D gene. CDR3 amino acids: CASSLIAEDTQYF. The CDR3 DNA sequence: TGTGCCAGCAGCTTAATAGCCGAAGATACGCAGTATTTT.